This TCR beta chain was profiled in a study of shared clonotypes between healthy human individuals. Per the germline V gene, CDR1 is ENHRY and CDR2 is SYGVKD. V lost 8 bases and J lost 2, with 11 bases in between. The CDR3 length is 13 residues. Whole-study results and caveats: Few donors limited the genetic and exposure-history diversity represented.

Assay: immunoSEQ multiplex PCR; the TCRdb copy retains only in-frame clones and omits some. The table has 550,000 to 650,000 clones, 95% to 97% seen once. Cells designated naive CD8 were CD45RO-negative and were positively selected for CCR7, with terminally differentiated effector memory CD45RA+ cells excluded. Each donor was a Caucasian adult residing in Nashville, Tennessee. In the case of this clone: Its antigen is not identified.

The TCR sequence derives from a woman between 25 and 40 years old in good health. The sequenced material came from naive CD8+ T cells sorted from blood. The chain carries TRBV10-3 and TRBJ2-3; D tentatively fits TRBD1 or TRBD2 (5 bases each). The CDR3: CAILRDVTDTQYF. As DNA, the CDR3 is TGTGCCATCTTACGGGACGTCACAGATACGCAGTATTTT.